Listed below are T cell receptor beta chains from one sample, sequenced in a study of radiotherapy plus CTLA-4 blockade in lung cancer. This table comes from immunoSEQ multiplex PCR, and its TCRdb copy is limited to in-frame clones, with some not included. The sample consists of 25,000 to 40,000 clones, approximately 77% of them appearing once. The source was peripheral blood, collected from a patient treated with radiotherapy plus ipilimumab. Every receptor here comes from a human donor with non-small cell lung cancer whose response to radiotherapy plus ipilimumab could not be evaluated. Both conserved end residues are part of each CDR3. The D gene is left open where the match is weak. The size of a clone is reported for some rows only, either as once, few or many, or as a class for expanded clones.

j_call clone_size v_call d_call cdr3_nt cdr3_aa
TRBJ2-1 few TRBV5-1 TRBD2 TGCGCCAGCAGCTTGAGGGCTAGCGGGGTATACAATGAGCAGTTCTTC CASSLRASGVYNEQFF
TRBJ1-1 NA TRBV7-8 TRBD1 TGTGCCAGCAGCTTAGGGGGACAGGGGCTGTCCCGCACTGAAGCTTTCTTT CASSLGGQGLSRTEAFF
TRBJ2-5 NA TRBV7-9 TRBD2 TGTGCCAGCAGCATACCCACCCGGGGGGGACTAGCGGGAAGAGAGACCCAGTACTTC CASSIPTRGGLAGRETQYF
TRBJ1-2 NA TRBV6-1 NA TGTGCCAAGATAAGTAGCAGGGCCCCTAACTATGGCTACACCTTC CAKISSRAPNYGYTF
TRBJ2-1 NA TRBV27 NA TGTGCCAGCAGAAGTTCGGCTAGCTTCCACTACAATGAGCAGTTCTTC CASRSSASFHYNEQFF
TRBJ2-5 NA TRBV30 TRBD2 TGTGCCTGCCGGGGACTTCCGGGGGGGACCCAGTACTTC CACRGLPGGTQYF
TRBJ1-2 NA TRBV27 TRBD1 TGTGCCAGCAGTTTGGGGACAGGGGCGGCGTATGGCTACACCTTC CASSLGTGAAYGYTF
TRBJ1-4 NA TRBV25-1 NA TGTGCCAGCAGTGAGGGGCGCTCCCACGGGGGTGAAAAACTGTTTTTT CASSEGRSHGGEKLFF
TRBJ2-5 NA TRBV6-6 TRBD2 TGTGCCAGCAGAACCTCCGGGACTAGCGGCGCCCAGTACTTC CASRTSGTSGAQYF
TRBJ1-3 NA TRBV5-4 NA TGTGCCAGCAGCTTTGGGGGGGCGAGTAGCGACACCATATATTTT CASSFGGASSDTIYF
TRBJ2-3 NA TRBV19 NA TGTGCCAGTACCTCGAACGGAGGGCGCCCAGATACGCAGTATTTT CASTSNGGRPDTQYF
TRBJ2-7 NA TRBV9 TRBD1 TGTGCCAGCAGCGGACAGGGGGCCTACGAGCAGTACTTC CASSGQGAYEQYF
TRBJ1-1 NA TRBV11-2 NA TGTGCCAGCAGCTTATACCAGGGGTCCAATAGTGAAGCCTTCTTT CASSLYQGSNSEAFF
TRBJ1-2 NA TRBV10-3 NA TGTGCCATCACACAAGGAACAGGTTCTAACTATGGCTACACCTTC CAITQGTGSNYGYTF
TRBJ2-7 NA TRBV27 TRBD1 TGTGCCAGCAGCCGCGCCCCCGGGACAGGGTCATACGAGCAGTACTTC CASSRAPGTGSYEQYF
TRBJ2-1 NA TRBV28 TRBD2 TGTGCCAGCACCCAAGCGGGAGGGCCAAGGAATGAGCAGTTCTTC CASTQAGGPRNEQFF
TRBJ1-2 NA TRBV28 TRBD1 TGTGCCAGCTTAACAGGGACAGTAGGTCGAGGGGGCTACACCTTC CASLTGTVGRGGYTF
TRBJ2-3 NA TRBV11-2 TRBD2 TGTGCCAGCAGGAAATTAGCGGGAGACCTTATCACAGATACGCAGTATTTT CASRKLAGDLITDTQYF
TRBJ2-7 NA TRBV5-1 TRBD1 TGCGCCAGCAGCTTGGAGGGGGCCACCTACGAGCAGTACTTC CASSLEGATYEQYF
TRBJ1-1 NA TRBV5-6 TRBD1 TGTGCCAGCAGGACCACAGGGGGGAACACTGAAGCTTTCTTT CASRTTGGNTEAFF
TRBJ2-2 NA TRBV10-1 NA TGCGCCAGCAGTGAGCTACAGGGTGCCGGGGAGCTGTTTTTT CASSELQGAGELFF
TRBJ2-1 NA TRBV11-2 TRBD1 TGTGCCAGCAGCCCATGGACAGGGGTTGGCTCCTACAATGAGCAGTTCTTC CASSPWTGVGSYNEQFF
TRBJ2-3 NA TRBV11-2 NA TGTGCCAGCGGACTTTCGACCACAGATACGCAGTATTTT CASGLSTTDTQYF
TRBJ2-3 NA TRBV6-4 TRBD1 TGTGCCAGCAGCCCGGGACAGGGTACCACAGATACGCAGTATTTT CASSPGQGTTDTQYF
TRBJ2-2 NA TRBV9 TRBD2 TGTGCCAGCAGCGTAGGGGCTAGCGGGAGTTTTCATTCCGGGGAGCTGTTTTTT CASSVGASGSFHSGELFF
TRBJ2-3 NA TRBV28 NA TGTGCCAGCAGGAGGGCAGTAGATACGCAGTATTTT CASRRAVDTQYF
TRBJ1-6 NA TRBV5-4 TRBD1 TGTGCCAGCAACCAGGACAGGGGTGATTCACCCCTCCACTTT CASNQDRGDSPLHF
TRBJ2-5 NA TRBV27 TRBD2 TGTGCCAGCAGGACTAGCGGGAAGGAGACCCAGTACTTC CASRTSGKETQYF
TRBJ2-7 few TRBV6-1 TRBD2 TGTGCCAGCAGTGACCAGCGGGAGATCCTCTCCGAGCAGTACTTC CASSDQREILSEQYF
TRBJ2-5 NA TRBV6-1 NA TGTGCCAGCAGTGAACCCAGAGGGCAAGAGACCCAGTACTTC CASSEPRGQETQYF
TRBJ1-1 NA TRBV5-4 TRBD1 TGTGCCAGCAGCCGTTCGGGACAGCGAATCTTGGGAACTGAAGCTTTCTTT CASSRSGQRILGTEAFF